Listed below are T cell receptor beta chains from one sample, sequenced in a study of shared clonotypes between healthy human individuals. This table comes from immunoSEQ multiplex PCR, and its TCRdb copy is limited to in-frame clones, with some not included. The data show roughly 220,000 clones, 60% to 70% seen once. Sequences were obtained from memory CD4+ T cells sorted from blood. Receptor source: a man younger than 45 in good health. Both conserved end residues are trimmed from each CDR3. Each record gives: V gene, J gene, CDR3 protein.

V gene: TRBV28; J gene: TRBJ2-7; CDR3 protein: ASSPGGAGGPGEQY
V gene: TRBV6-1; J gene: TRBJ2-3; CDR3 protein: ASSLAASTDTQY
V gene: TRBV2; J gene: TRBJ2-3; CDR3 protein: ASSRGATDTQY
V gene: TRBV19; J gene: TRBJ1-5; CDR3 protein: ASSIGRTGISNQPQH
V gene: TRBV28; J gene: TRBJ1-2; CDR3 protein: ASSLLGGRWGYGYT
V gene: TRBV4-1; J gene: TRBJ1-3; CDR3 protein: ASSQVAGGSGNTIY
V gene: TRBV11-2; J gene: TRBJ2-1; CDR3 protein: ASSSQRASSYNEQF
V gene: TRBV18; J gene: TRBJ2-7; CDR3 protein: ASSPVAGEQY
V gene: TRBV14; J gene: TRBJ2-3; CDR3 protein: ASRGVPLAGVTDTQY
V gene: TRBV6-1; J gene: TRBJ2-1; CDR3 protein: ASSERTEQF